One sample yielded the 4 T cell receptor beta chains listed below, sequenced in a study of CD8 T cells in Susac syndrome. When the RNA was reverse transcribed, random hexamers were used with an input of roughly 0.5 to 1 ug. Each CDR3 protein is one row after TCRdb ran MiXCR on the immunoSEQ multiplex PCR reads. This repertoire shows about 300,000 distinct CDR3 sequences, 70% to 90% found once; its top ten account for less than 0.2%. The sample consisted of CD8+ T cells from PBMCs. These receptors were obtained from a human donor with multiple sclerosis.

This chain connects TRBV9 to TRBJ2-1; D unclear. The germline gives CDR1 SGDLS, CDR2 YYNGEE. This CDR3 contains 13 residues. V was clipped by 4 bases and J by 6 bases, with 11 bases between them. This CDR3 reads CASSPRTRNEQFF. The CDR3 DNA sequence: TGTGCCAGCAGCCCCCGTACGCGCAATGAGCAGTTCTTC.

In its sample, this clonotype was seen once. V usage is TRBV6-1 and J usage is TRBJ1-1, with 10 bases lining up with TRBD1. CDR3 length equals 16 residues. In germline, CDR1 is MNHNS, CDR2 SASEGT. V gave up 5 bases and J gave up 5 bases; unmatched junction bases: 11. For the CDR3, the DNA is TGTGCCAGCAGTCCCGGACAGGGGGGGTCGGAGACTGAAGCTTTCTTT. This sequence encodes CASSPGQGGSETEAFF.

This clonotype has a handful of counts. This chain joins TRBV6-2 or TRBV6-3 and TRBJ2-7, with D possibly TRBD2 on 6 matching bases. The V gene's germline CDR1 is MNHEY and CDR2 SVGEGT. Trimming removed 4 bases at V and 0 bases at J, with 13 bases between. The CDR3 has 15 amino acids. CDR3 DNA: TGTGCCAGCAGTTTGCGCGGGACGGGCTCCTACGAGCAGTACTTC. Its translation: CASSLRGTGSYEQYF.

The rearrangement uses TRBV2 and TRBJ2-7; 13 bases agree with TRBD2. V shed 6 bases, J shed 3 bases, and the junction held 11 bases outside the gene matches. The CDR3 has 17 residues. Germline V gives CDR1 SNHLY, CDR2 FYNNEI. CDR3 bases: TGTGCCAGCAGCCCAAGACTACGACTAGCGGGAGGCTACGAGCAGTACTTC. Protein: CASSPRLRLAGGYEQYF.